The clone carrying this T cell receptor beta chain has a single count. These data are taken from a study of control samples from healthy donors and cancer patients. Sequencing used immunoSEQ multiplex PCR; TCRdb keeps in-frame clones, though not all of them. The table includes about 120,000 clones, roughly nine tenths detected once. Germline-derived CDR1 and CDR2 are MGHRA and YSYEKL. The CDR3 has 15 residues. With V trimmed by 5 bases and J by 6 bases, 12 bases remained unmatched. The sequenced material came from blood. J is TRBJ2-7 and V is TRBV4-1, with 8 bases identical to TRBD1. The clonotype was recovered from a man between 18 and 29 years old in good health. CDR3 sequence: CASSAHSRGLGEQYF. DNA of the CDR3: TGCGCCAGCAGCGCCCACTCCAGGGGGCTGGGCGAGCAGTACTTC.